This entry lists 30 T cell receptor beta chains sequenced from one sample in a study of OX40 agonist ivuxolimab in advanced cancers. Sequencing used immunoSEQ multiplex PCR; TCRdb keeps in-frame clones, though not all of them. The table shows under 85,000 clones, with around 85% occurring only once. The sample consisted of CD4+ or CD8+ T cells sorted from blood, taken in a trial of the OX40 agonist ivuxolimab. The receptors were gathered from an adult with an advanced solid tumor such as melanoma, head and neck, liver or kidney cancer.

The chain has TRBV28 and TRBJ1-6; no reliable D call. Trimming shortened V by 6 bases and J by 7 bases, and 13 bases separated the two germline ends. There are 14 residues in the CDR3. Per germline, CDR1 MDHEN and CDR2 SYDVKM. The CDR3 region is CASRPLRQNSPLHF. Here the CDR3 DNA reads TGTGCCAGCAGGCCCCTAAGACAAAATTCACCCCTCCACTTT.

The V call is TRBV5-5, the J call TRBJ1-1; tentatively, D is TRBD1 (6 bases). This CDR3 comprises 12 residues. V was cut by 1 base and J by 9 bases, with 10 bases left in between. Per germline, CDR1 SGHKS and CDR2 YYEKEE (reference sequence). The CDR3 protein is CASSLPTGKAFF. The CDR3 bases are TGTGCCAGCAGCTTGCCGACAGGTAAAGCTTTCTTT.

V and J are TRBV7-9 and TRBJ1-2, with 7 bases lining up with TRBD1. Per the germline V gene, CDR1 is SEHNR and CDR2 is FQNEAQ (reference sequence). V was pared by 4 bases and J by 2 bases, with 7 bases of the junction left unmatched. This CDR3 is built from 15 residues. The CDR3 sequence: CASSSTGPPNYGYTF. The CDR3 nucleotides read TGTGCCAGCAGCTCGACAGGGCCCCCAAACTATGGCTACACCTTC. The full variable domain, rest sourced from reference TRBV7-9 and TRBJ1-2, is DTGVSQNPRHKITKRGQNVTFRCDPISEHNRLYWYRQTLGQGPEFLTYFQNEAQLEKSRLLSDRFSAERPKGSFSTLEIQRTEQGDSAMYLCASSSTGPPNYGYTFGSGTRLTVV.

The gene calls are TRBV9 and TRBJ2-7, with TRBD2 matching over 8 bases. There are 15 residues in the CDR3. V shed 5 bases, J shed 2 bases, and the junction held 9 bases outside the gene matches. Germline V gene lookup returns CDR1 SGDLS and CDR2 YYNGEE. The CDR3 loop is CASSGGAGATYEQYF. For the CDR3, the DNA is TGTGCCAGCAGTGGAGGAGCGGGGGCAACCTACGAGCAGTACTTC.

The chain is built from TRBV6-5 and TRBJ2-2, with 11 bases lining up with TRBD2. CDR3 length: 15 amino acids. After removal of 2 bases from V and 6 bases from J, the junction contained 2 bases not matched to a gene. Germline CDR1 MNHEY, CDR2 SVGAGI. CDR3: CASSYQLAGAGELFF. CDR3 in DNA: TGTGCCAGCAGTTACCAACTAGCGGGAGCCGGGGAGCTGTTTTTT.

The chain uses TRBV16 and TRBJ2-7; 8 bases map to TRBD1. This CDR3 is built from 19 residues. Trimming at V came to 4 bases and at J to 0 bases, leaving 17 bases not matched to a gene. Per the germline V gene, CDR1 is KGHSY and CDR2 is FQNENV. Here the CDR3 reads CASSPRGTGAIGRSYEQYF. CDR3 DNA sequence: TGTGCCAGCAGCCCAAGAGGGACAGGCGCGATTGGTCGCTCCTACGAGCAGTACTTC. The full variable domain, completed using reference TRBV16 and TRBJ2-7, is GEEVAQTPKHLVRGEGQKAKLYCAPIKGHSYVFWYQQVLKNEFKFLISFQNENVFDETGMPKERFSAKCLPNSPCSLEIQATKLEDSAVYFCASSPRGTGAIGRSYEQYFGPGTRLTVT.

The rearrangement uses TRBV7-3 and TRBJ2-2; no clear D gene. Germline assignment: CDR1 SGHTA and CDR2 FQGTGA. Trimming took off 5 bases at V and 4 bases at J, with 17 bases between the two ends. CDR3 length equals 16 residues. This CDR3 reads CASSPSLQPGTGELFF. The CDR3, as DNA: TGTGCCAGCAGCCCAAGCCTCCAGCCCGGCACCGGGGAGCTGTTTTTT.

The V call is TRBV4-1, the J call TRBJ1-4; D possibly corresponds to TRBD1 (6 bases). V was trimmed by 0 bases and J by 3 bases, leaving 14 bases between them. CDR1 is MGHRA, CDR2 YSYEKL, per germline. This CDR3 has 17 amino acids. The CDR3 is CASSQDGGGHANEKLFF. CDR3 DNA: TGCGCCAGCAGCCAAGATGGCGGGGGGCACGCTAATGAAAAACTGTTTTTT.

The chain links TRBV7-6 to TRBJ1-2; TRBD1 matches 7 bases. V trimming: 1 base; J trimming: 4 bases; junction bases outside the gene matches: 3. Germline CDR1 reads SGHVS; CDR2 reads FNYEAQ. The CDR3 length is 14 residues. The CDR3 sequence is CASSLETGTYGYTF. The CDR3 nucleotides read TGTGCCAGCAGCTTAGAGACAGGGACCTATGGCTACACCTTC.

J is TRBJ1-6 and V is TRBV19; D is possibly TRBD1 (5 bases). With 8 bases removed from V and 8 bases from J, the gap between germline ends came to 10 bases. The CDR3 extends over 12 amino acids. Per germline, CDR1 LNHDA and CDR2 SQIVND (reference sequence). CDR3: CASRDRDSPLHF. DNA for the CDR3: TGTGCCAGTCGGGACCGGGATTCACCCCTCCACTTT. The full variable domain, its missing parts supplied by reference TRBV19 and TRBJ1-6, is DGGITQSPKYLFRKEGQNVTLSCEQNLNHDAMYWYRQDPGQGLRLIYYSQIVNDFQKGDIAEGYSVSREKKESFPLTVTSAQKNPTAFYLCASRDRDSPLHFGNGTRLTVT.

This clone is a singleton in its sample. The genes are TRBV27 and TRBJ1-5, with 7 bases aligning to TRBD1. V was pared by 6 bases and J by 6 bases, with 11 bases of the junction left unmatched. The CDR3 consists of 15 residues. Germline V gives CDR1 MNHEY, CDR2 SMNVEV (reference sequence). Written as DNA, the CDR3 is TGTGCCAGCAGACCCACAGGGGCGATGGGTCAGCCCCAGCATTTT. This encodes CASRPTGAMGQPQHF.

CDR3 sequence: CASSQGRGSGANVLTF. CDR3 in DNA: TGTGCCAGCAGCCAAGGGAGGGGCTCTGGGGCCAACGTCCTGACTTTC. This chain joins TRBV4-2 and TRBJ2-6; a weak D match, TRBD2 (6 bases). Germline-derived CDR1 and CDR2 are LGHNA and YNFKEQ. The CDR3 is 16 residues long. The V end was cut by 1 base, the J end by 0 bases, with 7 bases between.

The chain carries TRBV4-1 and TRBJ2-2; possibly TRBD1 or TRBD2 for D (5 bases each). The CDR3 length is 15 residues. CDR1 and CDR2 (germline): MGHRA, YSYEKL. V shed 0 bases and J shed 7 bases, with 12 bases lying between them. This CDR3 reads CASSQDGTRGGELFF. In DNA form, the CDR3 reads TGCGCCAGCAGCCAAGATGGGACCCGGGGCGGGGAGCTGTTTTTT.

The V and J genes are TRBV18 and TRBJ2-5; either TRBD1 or TRBD2 may fit D (5 bases each). Looked up from germline, CDR1 is KGHSH and CDR2 is LQKENI. V was cut by 0 bases and J by 4 bases, with 12 bases left in between. The CDR3 consists of 15 residues. CDR3 coding DNA: TGTGCCAGCTCACCACCGGTGTCGAGGGGAGAGACCCAGTACTTC. As protein: CASSPPVSRGETQYF. The full variable domain, its missing parts supplied by reference TRBV18 and TRBJ2-5, is NAGVMQNPRHLVRRRGQEARLRCSPMKGHSHVYWYRQLPEEGLKFMVYLQKENIIDESGMPKERFSAEFPKEGPSILRIQQVVRGDSAAYFCASSPPVSRGETQYFGPGTRLLVL.

The chain carries TRBV7-6 and TRBJ2-5; D is perhaps TRBD1 or TRBD2 (5 bases each). Germline V CDR1 and CDR2: SGHVS, FNYEAQ. The CDR3 loop spans 15 amino acids. The ends were cut back, 7 bases at V and 5 bases at J, with 20 bases in the middle. The CDR3: CASTGTSNNVETQYF. CDR3 in DNA: TGTGCCAGCACCGGGACCTCCAACAATGTGGAGACCCAGTACTTC.

V usage is TRBV28 and J usage is TRBJ1-4, with D maybe TRBD1 (5 bases). Germline V lookup: CDR1 MDHEN, CDR2 SYDVKM. The CDR3 has 16 residues. The V end was cut by 5 bases, the J end by 5 bases, with 18 bases between. CDR3 bases: TGTGCCAGCAGTCCGCTTGGGAGGGGAGGGAATGAAAAACTGTTTTTT. Its translation: CASSPLGRGGNEKLFF.

The chain employs TRBV2 and TRBJ2-7; a possible D gene is TRBD1 (5 bases). This CDR3 has 13 amino acids. Looked up from germline, CDR1 is SNHLY and CDR2 is FYNNEI. The V and J ends lost 8 bases and 2 bases respectively, with 13 bases between them. The CDR3 coding sequence is TGTGCCAGCTGTAGACAGATCCCCTACGAGCAGTACTTC. This translates into CASCRQIPYEQYF.

The CDR3 is CASSTKAGTGVPDTQYF. As DNA, the CDR3 is TGCGCCAGCAGTACCAAGGCAGGGACAGGGGTACCAGATACGCAGTATTTT. The rearrangement links TRBV5-1 to TRBJ2-3; 10 nucleotides line up with TRBD1. Per the germline V gene, CDR1 is SGHRS and CDR2 is YFSETQ. V lost 5 bases to trimming and J lost 4 bases; unmatched junction nucleotides: 13. The CDR3 spans 17 residues.

The genes are TRBV19 and TRBJ1-4; 8 bases align to TRBD1. CDR3 length: 16 residues. Trimming cost V 5 bases and J 6 bases; bases outside gene matches: 11. Per germline, CDR1 LNHDA and CDR2 SQIVND (reference sequence). The chain's CDR3 is CASSVRDRRRDEKLFF. CDR3 DNA sequence: TGTGCCAGTAGTGTAAGGGACAGGCGCCGGGATGAAAAACTGTTTTTT.

The V and J genes are TRBV11-3 and TRBJ2-5; 11 positions agree with TRBD2. The length of the CDR3 is 17 residues. The J segment lost 5 bases and the V segment lost 3 bases, leaving 11 bases of the junction unmatched. Looked up from germline, CDR1 is SGHNT and CDR2 is YENEEA. CDR3 region: CASSLGLAGGTKETQYF. Written as DNA, the CDR3 is TGTGCCAGCAGCTTGGGCCTAGCGGGAGGTACCAAGGAGACCCAGTACTTC.

Remarks on this clone: A read error may account for a junction end that differs from germline. V usage is TRBV20-1 and J usage is TRBJ2-7; D might be TRBD2 (7 bases). The CDR3 is made up of 11 amino acids. Germline V gene data show CDR1 as DFQATT and CDR2 as SNEGSKA (reference sequence). The CDR3 spells CSATEGGDSCF. In DNA form, the CDR3 reads TGCAGTGCTACCGAAGGGGGGGACTCCTGCTTC.

Written as DNA, the CDR3 is TGCAGCGCCGTGCCGGGACACCATTCCTACGAGCAGTACTTC. It is translated as CSAVPGHHSYEQYF. This chain joins TRBV29-1 and TRBJ2-7, with D possibly matching TRBD1 (6 bases). CDR1 and CDR2 (germline): SQVTM, ANQGSEA. The V gene lost 7 bases and the J gene lost 1 base, with 17 bases spanning the gap. CDR3 length: 14 residues.

V and J are TRBV7-2 and TRBJ2-1; perhaps D is TRBD1 or TRBD2 (6 bases each). This CDR3 has 13 amino acids. In germline, CDR1 is SGHTA, CDR2 FQGNSA. The V gene lost 7 bases and the J gene lost 9 bases, with 16 bases spanning the gap. The CDR3 nucleotides are TGTGCCAGCAAGCAAATAGGGGGGAGTGAGCAGTTCTTC. It codes for CASKQIGGSEQFF.

This clone was recorded once. The chain uses TRBV27 and TRBJ1-4, with a weak D call TRBD1 (6 bases). Germline CDR1 and CDR2: MNHEY and SMNVEV (reference sequence). This CDR3 has 13 residues. V dropped 2 bases and J dropped 8 bases, with 9 bases sitting between them. The CDR3 nucleotides are TGTGCCAGCAGTTTAACAGGGCGCGAAAAACTGTTTTTT. As protein: CASSLTGREKLFF.

The chain joins TRBV18 to TRBJ1-5, with 7 positions matching TRBD1. CDR1 and CDR2 (germline): KGHSH, LQKENI. CDR3 size: 15 residues. V shed 6 bases, J shed 5 bases, and the junction held 10 bases outside the gene matches. CDR3 protein: CASSQGGAVDQPQHF. The CDR3 DNA follows: TGTGCCAGCTCTCAAGGGGGCGCGGTCGATCAGCCCCAGCATTTT.

This clone was counted once. V gene TRBV19 combines with J gene TRBJ2-7; weak D call: TRBD1 (5 bases). CDR3 length: 17 residues. Trimming stripped 6 bases from V and 2 bases from J, with 23 bases between. Germline assignment: CDR1 LNHDA and CDR2 SQIVND (reference sequence). The CDR3 spells CASSLNPSPTETYEQYF. The CDR3 DNA is TGTGCCAGTAGCCTCAACCCCTCCCCGACAGAAACCTACGAGCAGTACTTC.

The chain carries TRBV6-5 and TRBJ1-1, with D perhaps TRBD1 (5 bases). The length of the CDR3 is 14 residues. CDR1 and CDR2 from the germline V gene are MNHEY and SVGAGI. V gave up 6 bases and J gave up 3 bases, with 14 bases separating them. The DNA for the CDR3 is TGTGCCAGCAGAGGGGACCGGGGGGACACTGAAGCTTTCTTT. The encoded protein is CASRGDRGDTEAFF.

This clone was observed a few times. The junction differs from germline at one of its ends, possibly a read error. In DNA form, the CDR3 reads TGTGCCAGCAGCTTATCCCTTGGGGGCGGGCCCACAGATACGCAGTATTTT. It yields the protein CASSLSLGGGPTDTQYF. The chain recombines TRBV27 with TRBJ2-3, with D tentatively TRBD1 (6 bases). The germline V gene has CDR1 MNHEY and CDR2 SMNVEV (reference sequence). The CDR3 has 17 residues.

The gene calls are TRBV19 and TRBJ1-2; D may be TRBD1 (6 bases). With 4 bases removed from V and 5 bases from J, the gap between germline ends came to 8 bases. Germline-derived CDR1 and CDR2 are LNHDA and SQIVND (reference sequence). CDR3 length: 12 residues. The CDR3 loop is CASSRTGYGYTF. The DNA of the CDR3 is TGTGCCAGTAGTAGAACAGGGTATGGCTACACCTTC.

The rearrangement joins TRBV28 to TRBJ2-7; TRBD1 aligns across 7 bases. Per the germline V gene, CDR1 is MDHEN and CDR2 is SYDVKM. After removal of 2 bases from V and 7 bases from J, the junction contained 5 bases not matched to a gene. The CDR3 extends over 13 amino acids. The CDR3 coding sequence is TGTGCCAGCAGTTTAATGAGGGGGCAAGAGCAGTACTTC. Translating gives CASSLMRGQEQYF.